This TCR beta chain was captured by sequencing in a study of cytomegalovirus exposure and HLA in healthy donors. The PCR made use of 60 Vbeta and 13 Jbeta primers. TCRdb's table, derived via immunoSEQ multiplex PCR, lists solely in-frame clones and lacks some. Here the sample spans 200,000 to 250,000 clones, roughly 84% being singletons. The CDR3 loop spans 15 amino acids. V dropped 0 bases and J dropped 9; count of bases not matched to a gene: 4. Germline CDR1 ENHRY, CDR2 SYGVKD. Material: PBMCs. The chain links TRBV10-3 to TRBJ1-6; 8 bases map to TRBD1. This TCR came from a boy younger than 10 in good health and CMV-seronegative. CDR3 sequence (DNA): TGTGCCATCAGTGAGTCTCGGACAGGGCGTTCACCCCTCCACTTT. It specifies CAISESRTGRSPLHF.